This T cell receptor (beta chain) originates from a study of metastatic and nonmetastatic thyroid tumors. Each patient went into thyroid surgery without having received any treatment. The table lists this clone with many counts. From the PCR reads, TCRdb re-called clones with MiXCR. Of tens of thousands of clones listed, approximately 4.1% are singletons. The TCR was taken from a female donor with papillary thyroid cancer or a benign thyroid nodule (not recorded which). Some clones in this sample may be carry-over from other donors' samples. Sequenced material: blood.

CDR3 region: CASSLRPQPTDTQYF. The DNA for the CDR3 is TGTGCCAGCAGTTTGCGGCCTCAGCCCACAGATACGCAGTATTTT. The V call is TRBV12-3 or TRBV12-4, the J call TRBJ2-3, with D unclear. The CDR3 length is 15 residues. Trimming cost V 3 bases and J 2 bases, with 12 bases left between them.